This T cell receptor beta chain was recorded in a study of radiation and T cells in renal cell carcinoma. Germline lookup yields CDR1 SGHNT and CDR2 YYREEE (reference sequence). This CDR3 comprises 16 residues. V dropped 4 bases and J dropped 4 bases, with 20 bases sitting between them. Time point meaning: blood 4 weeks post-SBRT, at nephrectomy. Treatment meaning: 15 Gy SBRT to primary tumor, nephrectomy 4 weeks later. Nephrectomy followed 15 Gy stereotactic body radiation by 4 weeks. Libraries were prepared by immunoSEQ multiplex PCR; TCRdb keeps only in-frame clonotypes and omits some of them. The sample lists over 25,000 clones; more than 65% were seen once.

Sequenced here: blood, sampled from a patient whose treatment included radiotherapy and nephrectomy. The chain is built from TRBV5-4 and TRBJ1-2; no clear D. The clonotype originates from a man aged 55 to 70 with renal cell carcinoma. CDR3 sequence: CASSPAGPWEGYGYTF. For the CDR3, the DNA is TGTGCCAGCAGCCCGGCCGGCCCTTGGGAGGGCTATGGCTACACCTTC.